This TCR beta chain was retrieved from a study of blood T cell repertoires in COVID-19 (dated by TCRdb to the early 2020s). At the level of the whole study: Samples from collaborators originated in the United States, Italy and Spain and spanned both the acute and convalescent phases of COVID-19. Deeply sampled blood TCRbeta repertoires from subjects exposed to, actively infected with, or recovered from COVID-19 were included in the dataset. Nearly every sample came with metadata listing a de-identified subject ID, COVID-19 status, age in years and sex. A freely available public database, intended as a resource for researchers studying the immune response to SARS-CoV-2, is where the repertoires were released. Samples were obtained from the ongoing ImmuneRACE study (first 160 participants) and from 1,254 subjects provided by 6 global collaborators. Where available, HLA class I and class II types were taken from metadata supplied by the sample provider and were not determined by assay-based typing. The prospective study material was composed of cDNA or gDNA derived from T cells, B-cell-depleted T cells, or PBMCs. The study at large found these results: Clinical and demographic metadata were provided uncurated, with the amount varying by source and participant.

TCRbeta CDR3 regions were amplified from genomic DNA by means of the immunoSEQ Assay, a bias-controlled multiplex PCR. Under the source paper's analysis protocol: Nucleated cell counts per sample were estimated from amplification of reference gene primers within the assay. To quantify the absolute abundance of each unique TCRbeta CDR3 rearrangement, sequence reads were collapsed and filtered. For each sample, productive Simpson clonality was calculated by taking the square root of Simpson's diversity index across productive rearrangements. TCRdb took over this immuneACCESS table, retaining in-frame rearrangements with V and J assigned. Such tables are incomplete; in checked studies, under half of the missing clones stem from an unresolved V gene, and the remainder is unexplained. V, J and clone size are taken as reported in that table, and D and trimming were inferred from the DNA itself. In this sample the table shows roughly 430,000 clones, roughly 86% of which occur a single time. Approximately 2.1% of the sample comes from the top ten.

At the junction V is shortened by 5 bases and J by 15 bases, with 14 bases in between. From a lookup of the germline V gene, CDR1 and CDR2 are SNHLY and FYNNEI. Spanning cysteine to phenylalanine, the CDR3 consists of 11 amino acids. This entry keeps only the CDR3 DNA: 33 bases, framed from base 1. Of note for this clone: Its cognate antigen has yet to be identified. Base qualities are not at hand, and no much larger clone is one base apart.

Enrolling through a virtual design, the prospective study's participants ranged in age from roughly 18 to 90 years and lived across 24 United States geographic areas. To assign participants to cohorts, the prospective study relied on clinical history that participants themselves reported in a screening survey and a study questionnaire. Each participant in the prospective study had whole blood, serum and a nasopharyngeal or oropharyngeal swab collected by mobile phlebotomists. Additional blood draws and questionnaires over an approximately 2-month period could optionally be provided by prospective study participants. Blood samples from the prospective study were shipped frozen or at room temperature prior to DNA extraction.

The receptor's source is a woman between 35 and 50 years old with acute COVID-19. The material sequenced was PBMCs or T cells enriched from blood (not recorded which). This chain joins TRBV2 to TRBJ2-1; the D gene identity is not certain. The CDR3 is CASSYIAGAFF. The base sequence is TGTGCCAGCAGTTATATCGCCGGTGCGTTCTTC.